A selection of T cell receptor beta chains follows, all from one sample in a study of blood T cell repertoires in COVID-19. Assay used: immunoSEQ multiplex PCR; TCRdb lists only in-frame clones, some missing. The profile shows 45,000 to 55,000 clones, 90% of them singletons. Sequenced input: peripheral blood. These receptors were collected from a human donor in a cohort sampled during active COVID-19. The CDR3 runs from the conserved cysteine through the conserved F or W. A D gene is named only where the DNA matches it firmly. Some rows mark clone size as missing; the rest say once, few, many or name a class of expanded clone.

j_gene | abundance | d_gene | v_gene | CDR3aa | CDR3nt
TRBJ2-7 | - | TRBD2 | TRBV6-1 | CASSETSGDYEQYF | TGTGCCAGCAGTGAGACTAGCGGCGACTACGAGCAGTACTTC
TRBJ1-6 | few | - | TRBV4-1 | CASSSGLNSPLHF | TGCGCCAGCAGTTCCGGACTGAATTCACCCCTCCACTTT
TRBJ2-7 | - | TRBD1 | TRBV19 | CATRTGGSVVGEQYF | TGTGCCACCAGAACAGGGGGGTCGGTGGTTGGCGAGCAGTACTTC
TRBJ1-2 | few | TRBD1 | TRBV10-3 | CAISEGGTGTGSRYGYTF | TGTGCCATCAGTGAAGGAGGTACCGGGACAGGGTCTCGCTATGGCTACACCTTC
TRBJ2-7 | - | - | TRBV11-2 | CASSFRVQGEGEQYF | TGTGCCAGCAGCTTTCGAGTACAGGGTGAGGGCGAGCAGTACTTC
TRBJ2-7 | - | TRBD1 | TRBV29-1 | CSVRDSRYEQYF | TGCAGCGTCCGGGACAGCCGCTACGAGCAGTACTTC
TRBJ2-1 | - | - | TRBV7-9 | CASSLGMPLRGNEQFF | TGTGCCAGCAGCTTAGGAATGCCATTGAGGGGGAATGAGCAGTTCTTC
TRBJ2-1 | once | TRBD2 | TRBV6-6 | CASSYSLAGANEQFF | TGTGCCAGCAGTTACTCTCTAGCGGGAGCCAATGAGCAGTTCTTC
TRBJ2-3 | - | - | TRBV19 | CASSLGLDTQYF | TGTGCCAGTAGTTTGGGCTTAGATACGCAGTATTTT
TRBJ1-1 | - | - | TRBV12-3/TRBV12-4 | CASGGPTEAFF | TGTGCCAGCGGGGGCCCCACTGAAGCTTTCTTT
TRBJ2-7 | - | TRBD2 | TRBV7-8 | CASSFGTGLDYEQYF | TGTGCCAGCAGCTTTGGGACGGGACTAGACTACGAGCAGTACTTC
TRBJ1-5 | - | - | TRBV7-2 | CASSLAAGKPQHF | TGTGCCAGCAGCTTAGCGGCAGGTAAACCCCAGCATTTT
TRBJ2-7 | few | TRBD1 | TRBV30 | CAWARDRPYEQYF | TGTGCCTGGGCGCGGGACAGGCCCTACGAGCAGTACTTC
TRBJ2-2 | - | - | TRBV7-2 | CASSLVRVNTGELFF | TGTGCCAGCAGCTTAGTCAGGGTCAACACCGGGGAGCTGTTTTTT
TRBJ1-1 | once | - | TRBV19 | CASLGLLNTEAFF | TGTGCCTCTCTGGGACTCCTGAACACTGAAGCTTTCTTT
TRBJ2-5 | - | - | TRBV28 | CASSLQYSQETQYF | TGTGCCAGCAGTTTACAGTATTCACAAGAGACCCAGTACTTC
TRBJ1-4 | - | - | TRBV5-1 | CASGDGSGIFEKLFF | TGCGCCAGCGGCGACGGCTCGGGGATTTTTGAAAAACTGTTTTTT
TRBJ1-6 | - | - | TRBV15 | CATKGRANSPLHF | TGTGCCACTAAGGGGAGGGCTAATTCACCCCTCCACTTT
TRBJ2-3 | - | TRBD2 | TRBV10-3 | CAIDSSGTSGIKTDTQYF | TGTGCCATAGATTCCTCCGGGACTAGCGGGATAAAGACAGATACGCAGTATTTT
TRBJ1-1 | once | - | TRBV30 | CPYLQGDGTEAFF | TGTCCTTACCTACAGGGTGACGGCACTGAAGCTTTCTTT
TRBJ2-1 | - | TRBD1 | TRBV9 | CASSPGQGKVNEQFF | TGTGCCAGCAGCCCAGGACAGGGGAAGGTCAATGAGCAGTTCTTC